This T cell receptor (beta chain) was profiled in a study of molecular identifiers for immune sequencing clone quantification. This clonotype was counted ten times or more. The CDR3 is made up of 14 amino acids. Deletions cut 4 bases from V and 3 bases from J, with 13 bases between. Germline V gene data show CDR1 as LGHDT and CDR2 as YNNKEL (reference sequence). TCRdb ran MiXCR on the PCR reads and lists one entry per CDR3 protein. The sample lists some 100,000 distinct CDR3 sequences, around 19% occurring once. This chain links TRBV3-1 with TRBJ2-7; D is undetermined. This sequence was found in a human donor in good health. Some libraries in this study had Jurkat cell RNA spiked in. The sequenced sample consisted of naive CD8+ T cells from blood, with Jurkat cell RNA spiked in. Indicated subset: FACS-sorted CD8+CD4-CCR7+CD45RA+ naive T cells. For the CDR3, the DNA is TGTGCCAGCAGCCCTGGGGTCAGGAACTACGAGCAGTACTTC. Protein: CASSPGVRNYEQYF.